This T cell receptor beta chain was documented in a study of cytomegalovirus exposure and HLA in healthy donors. Study conclusions and caveats: Later on, analysis showed that most CMV-associated TCR beta chains appeared to be HLA-restricted.

The PCR used 60 Vbeta and 13 Jbeta primers. Sequencing was performed with immunoSEQ multiplex PCR; in TCRdb, only in-frame clones are kept and a portion is missing. Listed are about 34,000 clones; 1.5% to 2% falls within the top ten. The CDR3 length is 14 residues. V was pared by 5 bases and J by 3 bases, with 5 bases of the junction left unmatched. Germline assignment: CDR1 MNHEY and CDR2 SMNVEV (reference sequence). Comment on this clone: What it binds is not known.

Input material: PBMCs. The receptor comes from a woman aged 40 to 50 in good health and CMV-seropositive. The gene calls are TRBV27 and TRBJ2-7; 9 bases are a match to TRBD1. CDR3 protein: CASSIRQGGYEQYF. CDR3 DNA: TGTGCCAGCAGTATTCGACAGGGGGGCTACGAGCAGTACTTC.